The TCR beta chain under discussion was sequenced for a study of T-cell memory formation after mild COVID-19 (dated by TCRdb to 2020 to 2023). Study-level background: Most TCR sequence clusters were specific to one of the two donors. In two donors, T-cell clones that expanded and contracted after mild COVID-19 were followed by sequencing TCRalpha and TCRbeta repertoires longitudinally. Two young, previously healthy adult volunteers, one female and one male, were included in the cohort.

Ficoll-Paque density gradient centrifugation was used to isolate PBMCs. Here is what the overall study found, with its caveats: The study covered only a couple of mild cases, and larger cohorts including severe cases with pre-infection samples were considered necessary. SARS-CoV-2 specificity of the second-wave clones peaking on day 37 was not confirmed. Contracting CD4+ clones were located mainly in the CM and EM memory subsets, whereas CD8+ clones were found to be enriched in EMRA. Some responding clones were found in pre-infection memory, which suggests that pre-existing cross-reactive memory T cells took part in the SARS-CoV-2 response. Clones contracting from day 15 to 85 had balanced CD4/CD8 phenotypes, while a second wave expanding from day 15 to 37 was biased towards CD4+.

This clonotype was seen a few times. This clone's antigen is unknown. No much larger clone exists at a distance of one base, and base qualities are not known. Via the germline V gene, CDR1 is SGHRS and CDR2 YFSETQ. Trimming takes 4 bases from V and 1 base from J, and the germline ends sit 12 bases apart. The CDR3 starts with the cysteine, ends with the phenylalanine, and has 14 residues. Solely the CDR3 DNA is kept, with 42 bases framed from the first base. Reads for this sample came from an Illumina NovaSeq 6000. cDNA libraries for TCRalpha and TCRbeta were prepared by 5'RACE using constant-segment primers, with sample barcodes and unique molecular identifiers added. Trizol reagent was used to extract RNA from every sample. The libraries were amplified in two PCR steps, and the second step added a second sample barcode and Illumina TruSeq adapters. Libraries were sequenced on an Illumina NovaSeq with 2 x 150 bp paired-end reads. The paper's processing steps were these. Reads were demultiplexed and collapsed into UMI-guided consensus sequences with migec v1.2.7. With mixcr v2.1.11, UMI consensuses were aligned to TRA and TRB V and J templates and assembled into clonotypes. A clonotype was counted as expanded or contracted only if both edgeR and NoisET called the change significant, with noise models trained on biological replicates. For edgeR calls, a false discovery rate-adjusted p below 0.01 and a log2 fold-change threshold of 1 were applied. As an exploratory analysis of dynamics, max-normalized trajectories of the 1000 most abundant clonotypes were examined with PCA combined with hierarchical clustering. Separately sequenced CD4+ and CD8+ repertoires were used to assign a CD4 or CD8 phenotype to each responding clone. TCRdb trimmed public reads at Q25 via fastp, called clones via MiXCR and kept in-frame beta chains. Every entry covers one CDR3 protein and lists the most common genes and DNA from its rows. TCRdb, not the original authors, processed these V and J calls. In this sample the table shows roughly 58,000 distinct CDR3 sequences, over 7.5% of which occur a single time. 1.2% of the sample belongs to the ten largest clones.

This chain is built from TRBV5-1 and TRBJ2-7; a weak D assignment points to TRBD1 (5 bases agree). The source material was PBMCs or a T cell subset sorted from them (not recorded which). This sequence was found in a young man who had mild COVID-19 (a few samples of this study predate the infection). The sample titles of this study are shuffled in the database, so cell type and time point are left out; the donor was told from shared clones. The nucleotide sequence is given as TGCGCCAGCAGCCCGGACATTGGATCCTACGAGCAGTACTTC. Its translation is CASSPDIGSYEQYF.